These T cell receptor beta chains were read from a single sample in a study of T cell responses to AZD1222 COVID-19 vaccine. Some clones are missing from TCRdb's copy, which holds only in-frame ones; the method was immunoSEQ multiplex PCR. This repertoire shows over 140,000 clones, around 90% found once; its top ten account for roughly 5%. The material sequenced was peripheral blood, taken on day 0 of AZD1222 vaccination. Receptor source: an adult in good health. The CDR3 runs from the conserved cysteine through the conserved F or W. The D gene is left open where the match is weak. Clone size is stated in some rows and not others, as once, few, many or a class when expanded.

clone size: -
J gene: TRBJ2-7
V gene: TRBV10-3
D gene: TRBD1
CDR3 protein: CASARDRLYEQYF
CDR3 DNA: TGTGCCAGCGCCCGGGACAGGTTATACGAGCAGTACTTC

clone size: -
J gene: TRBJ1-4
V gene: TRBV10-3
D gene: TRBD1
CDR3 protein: CAISESRGLGEKLFF
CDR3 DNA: TGTGCCATCAGTGAGTCCAGGGGGCTGGGTGAAAAACTGTTTTTT

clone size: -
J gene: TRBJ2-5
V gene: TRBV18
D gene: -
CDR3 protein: CASSPLGQQETQYF
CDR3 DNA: TGTGCCAGCTCACCACTAGGGCAGCAAGAGACCCAGTACTTC

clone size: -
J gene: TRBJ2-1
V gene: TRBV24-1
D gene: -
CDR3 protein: CATSDFEGAEQFF
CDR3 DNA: TGTGCCACCAGTGATTTTGAAGGGGCTGAGCAGTTCTTC

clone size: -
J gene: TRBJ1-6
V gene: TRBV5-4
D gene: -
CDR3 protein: CASSLGSQSPLHF
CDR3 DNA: TGTGCCAGCAGCTTGGGGAGTCAATCACCCCTCCACTTT

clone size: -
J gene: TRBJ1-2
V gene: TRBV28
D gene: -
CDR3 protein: CASNTGYYGYTF
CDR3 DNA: TGTGCCAGCAACACGGGTTACTATGGCTACACCTTC

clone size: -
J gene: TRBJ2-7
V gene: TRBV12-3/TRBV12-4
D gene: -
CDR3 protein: CASSLGDGRLNF
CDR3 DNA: TGTGCCAGCAGTTTAGGGGACGGACGGCTTAACTTC

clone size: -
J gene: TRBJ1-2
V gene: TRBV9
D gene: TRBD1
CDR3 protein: CASSAPLGQGAADGYTF
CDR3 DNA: TGTGCCAGCAGCGCTCCCCTCGGACAGGGGGCAGCGGATGGCTACACCTTC

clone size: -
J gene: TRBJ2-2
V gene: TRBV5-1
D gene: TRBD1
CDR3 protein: CASEDRANTGELFF
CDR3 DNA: TGCGCCAGTGAAGACAGGGCGAACACCGGGGAGCTGTTTTTT

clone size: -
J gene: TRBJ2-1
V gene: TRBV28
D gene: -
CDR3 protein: CATGLAGTYNEQFF
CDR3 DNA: TGTGCCACCGGACTTGCGGGCACCTACAATGAGCAGTTCTTC

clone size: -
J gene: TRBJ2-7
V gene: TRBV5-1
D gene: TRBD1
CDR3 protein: CASSEETGSRYEQYF
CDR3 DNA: TGCGCCAGCAGCGAGGAGACAGGGTCACGGTACGAGCAGTACTTC

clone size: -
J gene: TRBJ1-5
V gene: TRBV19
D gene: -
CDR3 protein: CASSMAGGPDQPQHF
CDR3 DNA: TGTGCCAGTAGTATGGCGGGGGGCCCCGATCAGCCCCAGCATTTT

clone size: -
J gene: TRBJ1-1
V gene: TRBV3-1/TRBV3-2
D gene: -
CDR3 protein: CASSLGLQGSTEAFF
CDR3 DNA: TGTGCCAGCAGCCTCGGGCTACAGGGCTCCACTGAAGCTTTCTTT

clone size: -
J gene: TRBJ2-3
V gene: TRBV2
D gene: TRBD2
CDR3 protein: CASEGGRGDTQYF
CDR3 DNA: TGTGCCAGCGAGGGCGGGAGAGGAGATACGCAGTATTTT

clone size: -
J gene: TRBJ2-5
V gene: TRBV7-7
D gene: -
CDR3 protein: CASSPLEGGRETQYF
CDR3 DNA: TGTGCTAGCAGCCCGCTGGAGGGGGGACGAGAGACCCAGTACTTC

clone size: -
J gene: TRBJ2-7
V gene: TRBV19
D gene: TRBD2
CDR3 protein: CASRLAGDYEQYF
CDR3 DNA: TGTGCCAGTAGACTAGCGGGAGACTACGAGCAGTACTTC

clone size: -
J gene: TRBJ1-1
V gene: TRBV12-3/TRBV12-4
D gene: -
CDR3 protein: CASSFWRGTEAFF
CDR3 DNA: TGTGCCAGCAGTTTCTGGAGGGGCACTGAAGCTTTCTTT

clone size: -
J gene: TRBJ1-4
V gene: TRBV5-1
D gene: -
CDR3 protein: CASSFTGNIEEKLFF
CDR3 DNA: TGCGCCAGCAGCTTTACAGGGAACATAGAGGAAAAACTGTTTTTT

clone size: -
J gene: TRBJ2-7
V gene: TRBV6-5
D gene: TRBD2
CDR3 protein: CAGSSGTNEQYF
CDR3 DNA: TGTGCCGGATCTAGCGGGACCAATGAGCAGTACTTC

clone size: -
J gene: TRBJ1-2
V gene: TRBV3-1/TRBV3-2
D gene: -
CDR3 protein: CASSLLTGTNYGYTF
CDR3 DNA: TGTGCCAGCAGCCTATTGACAGGAACTAACTATGGCTACACCTTC

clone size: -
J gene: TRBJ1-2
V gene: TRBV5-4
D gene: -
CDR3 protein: CASSWMPAIGDGYTF
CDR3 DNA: TGTGCCAGCAGCTGGATGCCTGCTATAGGGGACGGCTACACCTTC

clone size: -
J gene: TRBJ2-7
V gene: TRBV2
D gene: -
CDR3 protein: CASSEERNSYEQYF
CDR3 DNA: TGTGCCAGCAGTGAAGAACGGAACTCCTACGAGCAGTACTTC

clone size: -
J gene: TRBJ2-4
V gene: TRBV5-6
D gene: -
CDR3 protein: CASSLGLLAKNIQYF
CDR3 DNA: TGTGCCAGCAGCTTGGGCCTATTAGCCAAAAACATTCAGTACTTC

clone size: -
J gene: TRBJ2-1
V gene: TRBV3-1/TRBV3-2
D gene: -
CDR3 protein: CASSRDYGNEQFF
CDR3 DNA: TGTGCCAGCAGCCGCGACTATGGTAATGAGCAGTTCTTC

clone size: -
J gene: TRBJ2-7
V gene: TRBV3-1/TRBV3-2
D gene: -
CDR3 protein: CASSQDDGGLGQYF
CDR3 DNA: TGTGCCAGCAGCCAAGATGACGGGGGCCTTGGGCAGTACTTC

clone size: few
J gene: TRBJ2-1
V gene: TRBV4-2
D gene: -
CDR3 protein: CASSQAYITSVRYNEQFF
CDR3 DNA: TGTGCCAGCAGCCAAGCCTACATAACCTCCGTCCGCTACAATGAGCAGTTCTTC

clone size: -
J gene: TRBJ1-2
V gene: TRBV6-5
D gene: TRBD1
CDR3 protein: CASSYTGTGYGYTF
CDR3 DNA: TGTGCCAGCAGTTACACGGGGACAGGCTATGGCTACACCTTC

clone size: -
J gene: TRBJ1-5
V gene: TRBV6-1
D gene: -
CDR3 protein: CASSEALPNQPQHF
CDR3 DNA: TGTGCCAGCAGTGAAGCCTTACCAAATCAGCCCCAGCATTTT

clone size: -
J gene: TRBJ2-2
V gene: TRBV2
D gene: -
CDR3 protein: CASSSLSDGELFF
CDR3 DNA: TGTGCCAGCAGTTCCCTTTCCGACGGGGAGCTGTTTTTT

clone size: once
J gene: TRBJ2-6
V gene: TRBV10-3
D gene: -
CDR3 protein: CAISEAFAGAGANVLTF
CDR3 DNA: TGTGCCATCAGTGAGGCCTTTGCGGGCGCTGGGGCCAACGTCCTGACTTTC

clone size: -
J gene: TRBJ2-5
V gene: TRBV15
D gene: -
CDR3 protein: CATSRDRGQETQYF
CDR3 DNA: TGTGCCACCAGCAGAGACAGGGGACAAGAGACCCAGTACTTC

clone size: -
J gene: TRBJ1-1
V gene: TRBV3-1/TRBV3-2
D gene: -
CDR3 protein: CASSHLGRTPGEAFF
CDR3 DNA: TGTGCCAGCAGCCACTTAGGTCGGACACCAGGTGAAGCTTTCTTT

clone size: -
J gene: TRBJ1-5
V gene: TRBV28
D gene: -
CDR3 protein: CARVQGHQPQHF
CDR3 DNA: TGTGCCAGAGTCCAGGGGCATCAGCCCCAGCATTTT

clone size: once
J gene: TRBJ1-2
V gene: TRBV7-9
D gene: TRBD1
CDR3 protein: CASSFTGGGYTF
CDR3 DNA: TGTGCCAGCAGCTTTACAGGGGGTGGCTACACCTTC

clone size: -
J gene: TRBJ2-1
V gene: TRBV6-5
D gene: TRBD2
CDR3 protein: CASSYSGTINEQFF
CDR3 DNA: TGTGCCAGCAGTTACTCCGGGACTATAAATGAGCAGTTCTTC

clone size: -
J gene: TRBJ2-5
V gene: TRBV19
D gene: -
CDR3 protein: CASGRWETQYF
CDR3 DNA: TGTGCCAGTGGGCGTTGGGAGACCCAGTACTTC

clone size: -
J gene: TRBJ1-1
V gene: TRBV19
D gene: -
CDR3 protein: CASTPDPNTEAFF
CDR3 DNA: TGTGCCAGTACCCCGGATCCGAACACTGAAGCTTTCTTT

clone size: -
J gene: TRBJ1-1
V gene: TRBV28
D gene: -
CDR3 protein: CASSQQLEAFF
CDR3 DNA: TGTGCCAGCAGTCAACAGCTAGAAGCTTTCTTT

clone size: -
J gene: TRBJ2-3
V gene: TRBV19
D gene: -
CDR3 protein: CASSMLDGTDTQYF
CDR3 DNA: TGTGCCAGTAGTATGCTCGACGGCACAGATACGCAGTATTTT

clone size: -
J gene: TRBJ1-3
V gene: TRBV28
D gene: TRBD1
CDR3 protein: CASSSGTAGNTIYF
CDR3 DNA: TGTGCCAGCAGCTCCGGGACAGCGGGAAACACCATATATTTT

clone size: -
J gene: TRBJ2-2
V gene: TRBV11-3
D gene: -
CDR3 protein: CASSSGRESTGELFF
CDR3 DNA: TGTGCCAGCAGCTCCGGACGGGAAAGCACCGGGGAGCTGTTTTTT

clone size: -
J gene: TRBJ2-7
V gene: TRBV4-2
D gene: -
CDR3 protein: CASSRARGGVAYEQYF
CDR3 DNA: TGTGCCAGCAGCCGAGCCAGGGGGGGGGTTGCCTACGAGCAGTACTTC

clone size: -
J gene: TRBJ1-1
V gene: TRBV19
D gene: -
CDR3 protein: CASSKQGVIGTEAFF
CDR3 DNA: TGTGCCAGTAGTAAGCAAGGAGTCATCGGGACTGAAGCTTTCTTT

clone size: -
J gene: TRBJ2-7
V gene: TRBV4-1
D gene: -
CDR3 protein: CASSQQKGYEQYF
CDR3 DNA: TGCGCCAGCAGCCAGCAGAAGGGCTACGAGCAGTACTTC

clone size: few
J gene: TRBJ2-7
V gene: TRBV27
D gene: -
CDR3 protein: CASSWWGGVEQYF
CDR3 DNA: TGTGCCAGCAGTTGGTGGGGCGGGGTCGAGCAGTACTTC

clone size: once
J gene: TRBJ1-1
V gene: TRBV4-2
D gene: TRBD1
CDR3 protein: CASSQNRGSEAFF
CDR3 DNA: TGTGCCAGCAGCCAAAACAGGGGATCTGAAGCTTTCTTT